This note documents a single T cell receptor beta chain sequence. The record originates from a study of T cell changes during pregnancy in multiple sclerosis. The assay was immunoSEQ multiplex PCR, and TCRdb's table has in-frame clones only and misses some. The table has approximately 69,000 clones, roughly 94% seen once; the top ten hold about 0.6%. V was shortened by 6 bases and J by 7 bases, with 19 bases between the two germline ends. This CDR3 comprises 15 residues. The V gene's germline CDR1 is SNHLY and CDR2 FYNNEI. The receptor was derived from a female donor with multiple sclerosis, enrolled in a pregnancy study. This sequence joins TRBV2 and TRBJ1-5; perhaps TRBD1 as D (6 bases). The sample here was peripheral blood, taken in the third trimester of pregnancy. The CDR3 is CASSNIGGAKQPQHF. CDR3 in DNA: TGTGCCAGCAGCAATATAGGGGGGGCAAAACAGCCCCAGCATTTT.